This is a list of T cell receptor beta chains from one sample in a study of blood T cell repertoires in COVID-19. Assay: immunoSEQ multiplex PCR; the TCRdb copy retains only in-frame clones and omits some. The table lists under 65,000 clones, approximately 87% of them singletons. The sequenced sample consisted of peripheral blood. The receptors originated from an older woman with COVID-19, enrolled during active disease. The CDR3 runs from the conserved cysteine through the conserved F or W. A D gene is named only where the DNA matches it firmly. The size field is filled for only some rows; it gives once, few, many or a size class.

j_call d_call clone_size v_call cdr3_aa cdr3_nt
TRBJ2-5 TRBD1 once TRBV29-1 CSVAFGTGQETQYF TGCAGCGTTGCATTCGGGACAGGGCAAGAGACCCAGTACTTC
TRBJ1-5 NA NA TRBV12-3/TRBV12-4 CASRLTSNQPQHF TGTGCCAGCAGGCTGACAAGCAATCAGCCCCAGCATTTT
TRBJ2-5 NA NA TRBV18 CASSPISGSQETQYF TGTGCCAGCTCACCAATTAGCGGATCCCAAGAGACCCAGTACTTC
TRBJ2-5 NA NA TRBV9 CASSLALQETQYF TGTGCCAGCAGCCTAGCCCTCCAAGAGACCCAGTACTTC
TRBJ2-1 TRBD1 NA TRBV15 CATSRWTGATNEQFF TGTGCCACCAGCAGATGGACAGGGGCGACTAATGAGCAGTTCTTC
TRBJ1-5 TRBD1 NA TRBV5-8 CASSLVAGGQPQHF TGTGCCAGCAGCTTGGTGGCAGGGGGGCAGCCCCAGCATTTT
TRBJ2-6 NA NA TRBV28 CASSLRRGFGANVLTF TGTGCCAGCAGTTTAAGGAGGGGATTTGGGGCCAACGTCCTGACTTTC
TRBJ1-2 TRBD1 NA TRBV19 CASSFTRTGGTYGYTF TGTGCCAGTAGTTTCACGAGGACAGGGGGCACCTATGGCTACACCTTC
TRBJ2-7 TRBD1 once TRBV6-6 CASSYSTGGYEQYF TGTGCCAGCAGTTACTCGACAGGGGGTTACGAGCAGTACTTC
TRBJ2-7 TRBD2 NA TRBV4-1 CASSLYSGSSYEQYF TGCGCCAGCAGCCTTTATAGCGGGAGCTCCTACGAGCAGTACTTC
TRBJ1-6 NA once TRBV10-1 CASSEFANSPLHF TGCGCCAGCAGTGAGTTCGCGAATTCACCCCTCCACTTT
TRBJ1-3 NA NA TRBV7-6 CASSLSWGDVENTIYF TGTGCCAGCAGCTTAAGCTGGGGAGACGTAGAAAACACCATATATTTT
TRBJ2-5 TRBD1 NA TRBV28 CASSLEGASFETQYF TGTGCCAGCAGTTTAGAGGGGGCGAGTTTCGAGACCCAGTACTTC
TRBJ2-1 TRBD2 NA TRBV27 CASSPPGLAGDRGHVGLDEQFF TGTGCCAGCAGTCCTCCGGGACTAGCGGGAGACCGCGGCCATGTGGGCCTCGATGAGCAGTTCTTC
TRBJ2-5 NA NA TRBV6-5 CASNVWLSETQYF TGTGCCAGCAATGTTTGGTTGTCGGAGACCCAGTACTTC
TRBJ1-1 TRBD1 once TRBV19 CASSMGQGNTEAFF TGTGCCAGTAGTATGGGACAGGGGAACACTGAAGCTTTCTTT
TRBJ1-2 NA NA TRBV6-5 CASSYRGGLDGYTF TGTGCCAGCAGTTACAGGGGGGGGTTAGATGGCTACACCTTC
TRBJ2-6 TRBD1 NA TRBV19 CASSIKTQGFGANVLTF TGTGCCAGTAGTATAAAGACACAGGGGTTTGGGGCCAACGTCCTGACTTTC
TRBJ2-6 NA NA TRBV6-5 CASRRSGANVLTF TGTGCCAGCAGGAGATCTGGGGCCAACGTCCTGACTTTC
TRBJ2-5 TRBD2 NA TRBV10-1 CASSESTGGSRETQYF TGCGCCAGCAGTGAGTCGACGGGCGGGAGCCGAGAGACCCAGTACTTC
TRBJ2-7 TRBD2 NA TRBV7-2 CASSLASIGLAGDRSYEQYF TGTGCCAGCAGCTTAGCAAGTATCGGTCTAGCGGGAGACAGATCGTACGAGCAGTACTTC
TRBJ1-5 NA once TRBV7-2 CASSLGLSQPQHF TGTGCCAGCAGCTTGGGACTTAGTCAGCCCCAGCATTTT
TRBJ1-4 TRBD1 NA TRBV2 CASAGTATNEKLFF TGTGCCAGTGCCGGGACAGCAACTAATGAAAAACTGTTTTTT
TRBJ2-7 TRBD1 NA TRBV11-2 CASRIGQVLGEQYF TGTGCCAGCAGAATCGGACAGGTTTTGGGCGAGCAGTACTTC
TRBJ1-6 TRBD1 NA TRBV11-2 CASGRFTTGGEGNSPLHF TGTGCCAGCGGACGATTTACAACAGGGGGCGAAGGGAATTCACCCCTCCACTTT
TRBJ2-1 NA NA TRBV30 CAWSETWNEQFF TGTGCCTGGAGTGAAACTTGGAATGAGCAGTTCTTC
TRBJ1-2 NA NA TRBV5-4 CASSSTGTYYGYTF TGTGCCAGCAGCAGCACAGGGACCTACTATGGCTACACCTTC
TRBJ2-3 TRBD2 NA TRBV7-9 CASSFLAADTQYF TGTGCCAGCAGCTTCCTAGCGGCAGATACGCAGTATTTT
TRBJ2-7 TRBD2 NA TRBV7-9 CASSLAGGAYEQYF TGTGCCAGCAGCTTAGCGGGAGGGGCCTACGAGCAGTACTTC
TRBJ1-2 NA NA TRBV7-9 CASSQWAETYGYTF TGTGCCAGCAGCCAATGGGCAGAGACCTATGGCTACACCTTC
TRBJ2-7 NA NA TRBV7-9 CASSRTGTQNYEQYF TGTGCCAGCAGCCGTACCGGGACTCAGAACTACGAGCAGTACTTC
TRBJ1-2 NA NA TRBV19 CASSLRQTGYTF TGTGCCAGTAGTCTCAGACAGACTGGCTACACCTTC